The 24 T cell receptor beta chains listed next were all sequenced from one sample in a study of blood T cells in healthy people across ages. Then a second PCR, running roughly 7 to 11 cycles, was carried out with a sample-barcoded 5' primer and a J-beta primer mix. Each CDR3 protein is one row after TCRdb ran MiXCR on the 5' RACE reads. The table records over a million distinct CDR3 sequences, more than 35% of them present only once. The sequenced material came from blood. Receptors originate from a woman aged 60-70 years in good health.

The chain employs TRBV6-5 and TRBJ2-7; 9 bases agree with TRBD1. The CDR3 sequence is 13 residues long. In germline, CDR1 is MNHEY, CDR2 SVGAGI. J gave up 5 bases and V 7 bases, and 6 bases lay outside the gene matches. CDR3 in DNA: TGTGCCAGCATCGGACAGGGGCCCCACGAGCAGTACTTC. It encodes CASIGQGPHEQYF.

The V gene is TRBV6-5, the J gene TRBJ2-3; no reliable D call. V lost 2 bases to trimming and J lost 0 bases, with 12 bases between them. Germline CDR1 and CDR2: MNHEY and SVGAGI. This CDR3 has 16 residues. Here the CDR3 reads CASSYVDGSSTDTQYF. The CDR3 nucleotides read TGTGCCAGCAGTTACGTCGACGGATCTAGCACAGATACGCAGTATTTT.

V gene TRBV25-1 combines with J gene TRBJ2-1; no definite D call. Germline values: CDR1 MGHDK, CDR2 SYGVNS. The CDR3 is made up of 14 amino acids. Trimming cost V 4 bases and J 9 bases, with 16 bases left between them. Written as DNA, the CDR3 is TGTGCCAGCAGTGCCGCCGCTAGGCGGAGTGAGCAGTTCTTC. Translated: CASSAAARRSEQFF.

This clonotype was seen a single time. The rearrangement uses TRBV7-6 and TRBJ2-1; 8 bases align to TRBD1. CDR3 size: 14 residues. Germline V lookup: CDR1 SGHVS, CDR2 FNYEAQ. With V trimmed by 5 bases and J by 1 base, 1 base remained unmatched. The CDR3 spells CASSRDRSYNEQFF. CDR3 nucleotides: TGTGCCAGCAGCCGGGACAGGTCCTACAATGAGCAGTTCTTC.

Only a few counts were recorded for this clonotype. DNA of the CDR3: TGCAGTGCTAGACCCGCGGGAGCAGATACGCAGTATTTT. It yields the protein CSARPAGADTQYF. The chain carries TRBV20-1 and TRBJ2-3, with TRBD2 identical over 7 bases. Unmatched junction bases numbered 3, after V lost 2 bases and J lost 4 bases. CDR1 and CDR2 from the germline V gene are DFQATT and SNEGSKA (reference sequence). This CDR3 is 13 amino acids long.

V gene TRBV13 combines with J gene TRBJ2-1; TRBD1 is a possible D gene (7 bases). Germline V lookup: CDR1 PRHDT, CDR2 FYEKMQ (reference sequence). The CDR3 is 14 residues long. Deletions cut 3 bases from V and 13 bases from J, with 19 bases between. CDR3 nucleotide sequence: TGTGCCAGCAGCTTCCGGGACAGTGGGGGGACCCAGTTCTTC. This encodes CASSFRDSGGTQFF. Combining the CDR3 with reference TRBV13 and TRBJ2-1 gives the whole variable domain AAGVIQSPRHLIKEKRETATLKCYPIPRHDTVYWYQQGPGQDPQFLISFYEKMQSDKGSIPDRFSAQQFSDYHSELNMSSLELGDSALYFCASSFRDSGGTQFFGPGTRLTVL.

This chain joins TRBV7-2 and TRBJ1-5; D unresolved. CDR1 and CDR2 from the germline V gene are SGHTA and FQGNSA. Trimming removed 1 base at V and 9 bases at J, with 16 bases between. This CDR3 comprises 15 residues. CDR3: CASSLVPTTKSPQHF. The CDR3 DNA reads as TGTGCCAGCAGCTTAGTACCGACCACCAAATCGCCCCAGCATTTT. The entire variable domain, with the rest obtained from reference TRBV7-2 and TRBJ1-5, is as follows: GAGVSQSPSNKVTEKGKDVELRCDPISGHTALYWYRQSLGQGLEFLIYFQGNSAPDKSGLPSDRFSAERTGGSVSTLTIQRTQQEDSAVYLCASSLVPTTKSPQHFGDGTRLSIL.

This clonotype showed up many times. The rearrangement links TRBV28 to TRBJ1-2, with D unclear. There are 12 residues in the CDR3. Germline-derived CDR1 and CDR2 are MDHEN and SYDVKM. Trimming shortened V by 4 bases and J by 4 bases, and 7 bases separated the two germline ends. The chain's CDR3 is CASSSGLYGYTF. CDR3 nucleotides: TGTGCCAGCAGTTCTGGGCTCTATGGCTACACCTTC.

The rearrangement uses TRBV10-3 and TRBJ1-2; D gene unclear. The ends were cut back, 0 bases at V and 1 base at J, with 3 bases in the middle. Germline V gene lookup returns CDR1 ENHRY and CDR2 SYGVKD. The CDR3 contains 13 residues. CDR3 DNA sequence: TGTGCCATCAGTGAGTCACTTAACTATGGCTACACCTTC. This sequence encodes CAISESLNYGYTF.

As concerns this clonotype: Sequence at one end of the junction differs from germline and may be a read error. The gene calls are TRBV12-3 or TRBV12-4 and TRBJ2-5; either TRBD1 or TRBD2 may fit D (5 bases each). This CDR3 spans 12 amino acids. The CDR3: CASSTAGAGQYF. The CDR3 nucleotides are TGTGCTAGCAGCACCGCCGGGGCTGGGCAGTACTTC.

This clonotype was seen only a few times. The gene calls are TRBV4-2 and TRBJ2-1; maybe TRBD2 (6 bases). Germline CDR1 reads LGHNA; CDR2 reads YNFKEQ. V was clipped by 0 bases and J by 4 bases, with 16 bases between them. CDR3 length: 17 amino acids. The CDR3 loop reads CASSQEATSLRYNEQFF. The CDR3 DNA sequence: TGTGCCAGCAGCCAAGAAGCCACTAGCTTACGGTACAATGAGCAGTTCTTC.

The J gene is TRBJ1-4, the V gene TRBV12-3 or TRBV12-4; D is possibly TRBD1 (5 bases). The V and J ends lost 8 bases and 6 bases respectively, with 13 bases between them. This CDR3 region has 13 residues. CDR3 bases: TGTGCCAGCTGGAGTGGGGGTGATGAAAAACTGTTTTTT. This sequence encodes CASWSGGDEKLFF.

The chain couples TRBV7-2 to TRBJ2-5, with 8 bases aligning to TRBD1. V lost 5 bases and J lost 11; bases outside the gene matches: 13. CDR1 is SGHTA, CDR2 FQGNSA, per germline. The CDR3 covers 14 residues. The CDR3 reads CASSRSSGGREQYF. Here the CDR3 DNA reads TGTGCCAGCAGCCGCAGCTCAGGGGGCCGGGAGCAGTACTTC.

A note on this clonotype: A junction boundary mismatches the germline segment, possibly from a read error. This chain connects TRBV25-1 to TRBJ1-4, with D unclear. CDR3 length equals 15 residues. Germline lookup yields CDR1 MGHDK and CDR2 SYGVNS. The chain's CDR3 is CASSEWHQTNEELFF. In DNA, the CDR3 is TGTGCCAGCAGTGAATGGCACCAGACTAATGAAGAACTGTTTTTT.

This clonotype was picked up one time. The chain is built from TRBV11-2 and TRBJ2-1; D may match TRBD1 or TRBD2 (5 bases each). This CDR3 spans 13 amino acids. V shed 5 bases and J shed 12 bases, with 17 bases lying between them. Looked up from germline, CDR1 is SGHAT and CDR2 is FQNNGV. The CDR3 region is CASSPARDGVQFF. CDR3 DNA sequence: TGTGCCAGCAGCCCCGCCCGGGACGGGGTGCAGTTCTTC.

This sequence joins TRBV21-1 and TRBJ2-7; the table's D call of TRBD1 was not tested on the DNA. TRBV21-1 is annotated as a pseudogene. The CDR3 consists of 15 residues. Here the CDR3 reads CASSKEGVREDEQYF. The CDR3 nucleotides are TGTGCCAGCAGCAAAGAGGGGGTCAGGGAGGACGAGCAGTACTTC.

To note about this clonotype: This clone may be a read error of a much larger clone one base away. The chain uses TRBV7-3 and TRBJ2-1; 8 bases match TRBD2. With the DNA end fitting TRBJ2-7 better, the J assignment may be wrong. The CDR3 contains 14 residues. Germline V CDR1 and CDR2: SGHTA, FQGTGA. CDR3 nucleotides: TGTGCCAGCAGCCCTGGACTAGCCTACAATGAGCAGTACTTC. Its translation: CASSPGLAYNEQYF.

This clonotype was found a few times. The V call is TRBV29-1, the J call TRBJ2-3; D may correspond to TRBD1 or TRBD2 (5 bases each). The V end was cut by 3 bases, the J end by 2 bases, with 12 bases between. Per germline, CDR1 SQVTM and CDR2 ANQGSEA. The CDR3 totals 14 residues. The CDR3 DNA follows: TGCAGCGTTGAGGGGGACCAAACCACAGATACGCAGTATTTT. The encoded protein is CSVEGDQTTDTQYF.

The V gene is TRBV24-1, the J gene TRBJ2-5; D is perhaps TRBD1 (6 bases). Germline lookup yields CDR1 KGHDR and CDR2 SFDVKD. CDR3 length: 15 amino acids. V was clipped by 3 bases and J by 1 base, with 11 bases between them. DNA of the CDR3: TGTGCCACCAGTGATGCGACAGGAGCCCAAGAGACCCAGTACTTC. Its translation is CATSDATGAQETQYF.

J is TRBJ1-1 and V is TRBV12-1. TRBV12-1 is listed as a pseudogene. The CDR3 extends over 16 amino acids. The CDR3 reads CASSFAQGEATTEAFF. The CDR3 nucleotides read TGTGCCAGCAGCTTTGCGCAGGGGGAGGCGACCACTGAAGCTTTCTTT.

The rearrangement joins TRBV5-1 to TRBJ2-7; D unclear. The CDR3 runs to 14 residues. Germline loops: CDR1 SGHRS, CDR2 YFSETQ. The germline V and J ends were trimmed by 0 bases and 9 bases, with 16 bases remaining between them. The CDR3 coding sequence is TGCGCCAGCAGCTTGGAACCACTAAAGAGGCGGCAGTACTTC. Its protein product is CASSLEPLKRRQYF.

The V and J genes are TRBV2 and TRBJ2-3; D is unresolved. The ends were cut back, 3 bases at V and 4 bases at J, with 8 bases in the middle. This CDR3 comprises 13 residues. Germline lookup yields CDR1 SNHLY and CDR2 FYNNEI. The chain's CDR3 is CASSELKSDTQYF. CDR3 bases: TGTGCCAGCAGTGAGTTGAAATCAGATACGCAGTATTTT.

The DNA for the CDR3 is TGCGCCAGCTGGGAAGGGTCCTACTCAAACTATGGCTACACCTTC. Translated: CASWEGSYSNYGYTF. This sequence joins TRBV10-1 and TRBJ1-2; no firm D call. Germline CDR1 WNHNN, CDR2 SYGVQD (reference sequence). V was cut by 8 bases and J by 2 bases, with 18 bases left in between. The CDR3 contains 15 residues.

This clonotype appeared a few times. The V gene is TRBV9, the J gene TRBJ2-1; TRBD1 matches 7 bases. With V trimmed by 3 bases and J by 13 bases, 16 bases remained unmatched. The CDR3 length is 15 residues. The germline V gene encodes CDR1 SGDLS and CDR2 YYNGEE. Here the CDR3 DNA reads TGTGCCAGCAGCGCCGGAGAGGGACAGTCTTGGGTACAGTTCTTC. This gives the protein CASSAGEGQSWVQFF.